Listed here are 15 T cell receptor beta chains from one sample, sequenced in a study of shared clonotypes between healthy human individuals (dated by TCRdb to 2018 to 2020). The method behind the library was the immunoSEQ multiplex PCR assay. TCRdb retrieved this table from immuneACCESS and kept in-frame rearrangements only. Not all clones are present; in checked studies, unresolved V genes account for under half, and no reason is known for the remainder. The sample includes 470,000 or so clones, with more than 65% observed a single time. Of the sample, 9.5% to 15% is held by the ten largest clones. Sequencing was done on a sample of PBMCs. The source is a woman between 40 and 55 years old in good health. Some clones in this sample may be carry-over from other donors' samples.

V gene TRBV10-3 combines with J gene TRBJ1-2; no clear D gene. CDR3 length: 15 residues. Germline CDR1 reads ENHRY; CDR2 reads SYGVKD. V shed 2 bases and J shed 8 bases, with 18 bases lying between them. CDR3 nucleotide sequence: TGTGCCATCAGTGAGCCGGCCGGGGAAGGAGGAGGCTACACCTTC. Amino acids: CAISEPAGEGGGYTF.

Note on this clone: A much larger clone lies one base from this, so it may be a read error. V is TRBV11-2 and J is TRBJ2-5, with 9 positions matching TRBD2. The germline CDR1 and CDR2 sequences are SGHAT and FQNNGV. This CDR3 is built from 16 residues. The CDR3 bases are TGTGCCCGCAGCCTGGGGGCGGGAGGGGTTTGGGAGACCCAGTACTTC. Protein product: CARSLGAGGVWETQYF.

The CDR3 reads CASSIGLAGGEQYF. CDR3 nucleotides: TGTGCCAGCAGTATCGGACTAGCGGGGGGCGAGCAGTACTTC. V gene TRBV28 combines with J gene TRBJ2-7; 14 bases map to TRBD2. The CDR3 loop spans 14 amino acids. In germline, CDR1 is MDHEN, CDR2 SYDVKM. The V segment lost 5 bases and the J segment 6 bases; nucleotides outside the gene matches: 3. The whole variable domain, filled in from reference TRBV28 and TRBJ2-7, reads DVKVTQSSRYLVKRTGEKVFLECVQDMDHENMFWYRQDPGLGLRLIYFSYDVKMKEKGDIPEGYSVSREKKERFSLILESASTNQTSMYLCASSIGLAGGEQYFGPGTRLTVT.

Comment on this clone: A read error may produce the germline difference seen at one junction end. Other DNA sequences within the sample encode an identical CDR3. The chain has TRBV4-2 and TRBJ2-3, with TRBD2 as a possible D gene (5 bases). Germline assignment: CDR1 LGHNA and CDR2 YNFKEQ. This CDR3 contains 14 residues. The CDR3 bases are TGTGCCAGCAGCAGACTACAGCACACAGATACGCAATATTTT. As protein: CASSRLQHTDTQYF.

Note on this clone: A far more abundant clone sits one base away, making this likely a read error. At the DNA level, this CDR3 is encoded by other sequences in the same sample as well. The rearrangement links TRBV9 to TRBJ2-2; D not resolved. The CDR3 sequence is 14 residues long. Germline CDR1 reads SGDLS; CDR2 reads YYNGEE. The CDR3 sequence: CASKIRANTGELFF. Here the CDR3 DNA reads TGTGCCAGCAAGATCCGGGCCAACACCGGTGAGCTGTTTTTT.

As to this clone: The sample contains more than one DNA sequence encoding this CDR3. This chain uses TRBV28 with TRBJ1-2; a weak D match, TRBD1 (5 bases). V was cut by 6 bases and J by 8 bases, with 16 bases left in between. The CDR3 extends over 13 amino acids. Germline V gene sequence: CDR1 MDHEN, CDR2 SYDVKM. CDR3 loop: CASRLQGGLGYTF. The CDR3 DNA is TGTGCCAGCAGACTTCAGGGAGGGCTAGGCTACACCTTC.

Concerning this clone itself: A far larger clone is only one base removed, so a read error is likely. The rearrangement joins TRBV28 to TRBJ1-5; 7 bases are a match to TRBD1. The CDR3 extends over 17 amino acids. The germline CDR1 and CDR2 sequences are MDHEN and SYDVKM. The CDR3 sequence is CASSRTAYRGSNQPRHF. The CDR3 DNA is TGTGCCAGCAGTCGGACTGCGTACAGGGGAAGCAATCAGCCCCGGCATTTT.

To note about this clone: A far larger clone is just one base off, so this is likely a read error. Different DNA sequences within this sample yield the same CDR3. The chain joins TRBV11-2 to TRBJ1-1, with D tentatively TRBD1 (5 bases). CDR1 SGHAT and CDR2 FQNNGV come from the germline V gene. Trimming removed 4 bases at V and 1 base at J, with 13 bases between. The length of the CDR3 is 15 residues. As DNA, the CDR3 is TGTGCCAGCAGCTCCCGCCCCGGACAGAACACTGAAGCTTTCTTT. As protein: CASSSRPGQNTEAFF.

In its sample, this clone was seen once. The rearrangement joins TRBV5-8 to TRBJ1-5; D ambiguous. This CDR3 contains 15 residues. Trimming removed 4 bases from V and 3 bases from J, with 14 bases in between. The germline gives CDR1 SGHTS, CDR2 YDEGEE. The DNA for the CDR3 is TGTGCCAGCAGCATATCAGGACGGATCAATCAGCCCCAGCATTTT. This translates into CASSISGRINQPQHF.

The CDR3 coding sequence is TGTGCCAGCAGAAAGGGAACAGGGGGCCCATATGGCTACACCTTC. It is translated as CASRKGTGGPYGYTF. The V gene is TRBV28, the J gene TRBJ1-2; 9 positions match TRBD1. The V gene end was trimmed by 6 bases and the J gene end by 5 bases; junction bases not matched to a gene: 10. Looked up from germline, CDR1 is MDHEN and CDR2 is SYDVKM. The CDR3 extends over 15 amino acids.

The chain carries TRBV6-4 and TRBJ2-2; 8 bases match TRBD2. The CDR3 length is 14 residues. After removal of 6 bases from V and 4 bases from J, the junction contained 4 bases not matched to a gene. Germline V gene data show CDR1 as MRHNA and CDR2 as SNTAGT. The CDR3 region is CASRTGLATGELFF. In DNA, the CDR3 is TGTGCCAGCAGGACTGGACTAGCCACCGGGGAGCTGTTTTTT.

The V call is TRBV7-9, the J call TRBJ2-1, with D possibly being TRBD2 (6 bases). Trimming shortened V by 5 bases and J by 5 bases, and 22 bases separated the two germline ends. The CDR3 covers 17 residues. Germline V CDR1 and CDR2: SEHNR, FQNEAQ (reference sequence). CDR3 nucleotides: TGTGCCAGCAGCCCACCCGGGACCAGCGGGCACCACAATGAGCAGTTCTTC. Residues: CASSPPGTSGHHNEQFF.

The chain employs TRBV7-6 and TRBJ2-2; the match to TRBD2 covers 9 bases. Germline CDR1 reads SGHVS; CDR2 reads FNYEAQ. CDR3 length: 17 residues. Trimming at V came to 5 bases and at J to 5 bases, leaving 12 bases not matched to a gene. CDR3 sequence reads: CASSPPLAGGRTGELFF. The CDR3 DNA reads TGTGCCAGCAGCCCCCCATTGGCGGGGGGGAGGACCGGGGAGCTGTTTTTT.

The chain recombines TRBV28 with TRBJ1-6; TRBD1 matches at 7 bases. The CDR3 has 15 residues. Looked up from germline, CDR1 is MDHEN and CDR2 is SYDVKM. The V segment lost 5 bases and the J segment 7 bases; nucleotides outside the gene matches: 8. Here the CDR3 reads CASSGRGSRNSPLHF. DNA of the CDR3: TGTGCCAGCAGTGGCAGGGGGTCGCGCAATTCACCCCTCCACTTT.

The gene calls are TRBV5-4 and TRBJ2-3; D call uncertain. CDR1 SGHNT and CDR2 YYREEE come from the germline V gene (reference sequence). The CDR3 is 15 amino acids. The V gene lost 6 bases and the J gene lost 0 bases, with 14 bases spanning the gap. CDR3 loop: CASTAYSTSTDTQYF. CDR3 nucleotide sequence: TGTGCCAGCACCGCTTATTCGACTAGCACAGATACGCAGTATTTT. Using reference TRBV5-4 and TRBJ2-3 for the parts outside the CDR3, the full variable domain is ETGVTQSPTHLIKTRGQQVTLRCSSQSGHNTVSWYQQALGQGPQFIFQYYREEENGRGNFPPRFSGLQFPNYSSELNVNALELDDSALYLCASTAYSTSTDTQYFGPGTRLTVL.